One and the same sample provided the 11 T cell receptor beta chains below, sequenced in a study of human T cells and chemical hapten exposure (TCRdb year 2021). Preparation of the library involved RACE. This sample was sequenced with a NextSeq 500. TCRdb applied fastp at Q25 and MiXCR to the public reads, then kept only in-frame beta chains. Each CDR3 protein gets just one entry, which takes the most common genes and DNA from the rows behind it. For this sample the table gives fewer than 50,000 distinct CDR3 sequences, of which 3.7% were detected only once. The top ten hold 4.5% to 7% of the sample. The time point label corresponds to: healthy volunteer bleed at 6 weeks. Total RNA was extracted from unfractionated whole blood collected in Tempus Blood RNA tubes. Sequenced input: whole blood. These receptors all stem from a human donor in good health. Some clones in this sample may be carry-over from other donors' samples.

As for this clonotype: A much larger clone lies one base from this, so it may be a read error. The chain employs TRBV9 and TRBJ2-5; 9 nucleotides agree with TRBD1. The CDR3 totals 15 residues. From germline, CDR1 is SGDLS and CDR2 YYNGEE. This chain's CDR3 is CAGSGTGLRQETQYF. The CDR3 region has the DNA TGTGCCGGCAGCGGGACAGGGTTGAGGCAAGAGACCCAGTACTTC.

The CDR3 is CASSQGGQPFQPQHF. The CDR3, as DNA: TGTGCCAGCAGCCAAGGGGGTCAGCCCTTTCAGCCCCAGCATTTT. The chain is built from TRBV3-1 and TRBJ1-5, with no clear D. The V gene lost 1 base and the J gene lost 6 bases, with 13 bases spanning the gap. The CDR3 length is 15 residues. Germline V lookup: CDR1 LGHDT, CDR2 YNNKEL (reference sequence). The whole variable domain, filled in from reference TRBV3-1 and TRBJ1-5, reads DTAVSQTPKYLVTQMGNDKSIKCEQNLGHDTMYWYKQDSKKFLKIMFSYNNKELIINETVPNRFSPKSPDKAHLNLHINSLELGDSAVYFCASSQGGQPFQPQHFGDGTRLSIL.

This clonotype was seen a few times. The chain recombines TRBV28 with TRBJ1-2; D unresolved. V shed 3 bases and J shed 6 bases, with 11 bases lying between them. The CDR3 totals 13 residues. Germline assignment: CDR1 MDHEN and CDR2 SYDVKM. The CDR3 protein is CASSFVQPNGYTF. CDR3 bases: TGTGCCAGCAGTTTTGTGCAGCCCAATGGCTACACCTTC.

This clonotype was recorded at least ten times. The chain is built from TRBV7-2 and TRBJ2-4; 9 nucleotides line up with TRBD2. The CDR3 contains 16 residues. In germline, CDR1 is SGHTA, CDR2 FQGNSA. Trimming took 1 base from V and 7 from J; bases not matched to a gene: 8. This CDR3 is CASSLVTAGGMNIQYF. The CDR3, as DNA: TGTGCCAGCAGCTTAGTAACGGCGGGAGGGATGAACATTCAGTACTTC. Together with reference TRBV7-2 and TRBJ2-4, the CDR3 gives the full variable domain: GAGVSQSPSNKVTEKGKDVELRCDPISGHTALYWYRQSLGQGLEFLIYFQGNSAPDKSGLPSDRFSAERTGGSVSTLTIQRTQQEDSAVYLCASSLVTAGGMNIQYFGAGTRLSVL.

This clonotype has a count of ten or more. In nucleotides, the CDR3 is TGTGCCTGGAGGACAGGGGCCTACGAGCAGTACTTC. Its translation is CAWRTGAYEQYF. V and J are TRBV30 and TRBJ2-7; 8 nucleotides match TRBD1. The ends lost 3 bases at V and 2 bases at J; junction bases unmatched: 0. The CDR3 has 12 residues. Germline V gives CDR1 GTSNPN, CDR2 SVGIG (reference sequence).

This clonotype showed up many times. The V call is TRBV6-4, the J call TRBJ2-2; the D is unclear. Germline CDR1 MRHNA, CDR2 SNTAGT. Deletions cut 0 bases from V and 1 base from J, with 9 bases between. CDR3 length equals 16 residues. The CDR3 here is CASSDSWTVNTGELFF. The CDR3, as DNA: TGTGCCAGCAGTGACTCTTGGACCGTGAACACCGGGGAGCTGTTTTTT.

V usage is TRBV4-1 and J usage is TRBJ1-1, with D unclear. The CDR3 contains 14 residues. Trimming removed 4 bases from V and 5 bases from J, with 14 bases in between. Germline V gene data show CDR1 as MGHRA and CDR2 as YSYEKL. CDR3 in amino acids: CASSPSTQWTEAFF. The DNA for the CDR3 is TGCGCCAGCAGCCCCTCAACTCAGTGGACTGAAGCTTTCTTT.

The chain combines TRBV7-9 with TRBJ2-1; 14 nucleotides match TRBD2. This CDR3 is built from 20 residues. CDR1 is SEHNR and CDR2 is FQNEAQ in the germline V gene (reference sequence). V trimming: 5 bases; J trimming: 1 base; junction bases outside the gene matches: 13. CDR3 bases: TGTGCCAGCAGCGTCTGGTCCGGGACTAGCGGGAGATCATCCTACAATGAGCAGTTCTTC. Protein sequence: CASSVWSGTSGRSSYNEQFF. Full variable domain (rest looked up from reference TRBV7-9 and TRBJ2-1): DTGVSQNPRHKITKRGQNVTFRCDPISEHNRLYWYRQTLGQGPEFLTYFQNEAQLEKSRLLSDRFSAERPKGSFSTLEIQRTEQGDSAMYLCASSVWSGTSGRSSYNEQFFGPGTRLTVL.

This clonotype occurred a few times. This sequence joins TRBV20-1 and TRBJ2-1, with TRBD2 identical over 12 bases. The J segment lost 0 bases and the V segment lost 0 bases, leaving 3 bases of the junction unmatched. The CDR3 loop spans 17 amino acids. CDR1 is DFQATT and CDR2 is SNEGSKA in the germline V gene (reference sequence). CDR3 protein: CSARDPGLAGSYNEQFF. In DNA form, the CDR3 reads TGCAGTGCTAGAGATCCGGGACTAGCGGGCTCCTACAATGAGCAGTTCTTC.

V gene TRBV7-9 combines with J gene TRBJ1-2; D gene uncertain. CDR1 and CDR2 (germline): SEHNR, FQNEAQ (reference sequence). CDR3 length: 11 amino acids. V dropped 4 bases and J dropped 9 bases, with 9 bases sitting between them. Here the CDR3 reads CASSSTESYTF. CDR3 in DNA: TGTGCCAGCAGCTCCACGGAGAGCTACACCTTC.

This clonotype appeared many times. The chain carries TRBV28 and TRBJ2-7; D could derive from TRBD1 or TRBD2 (5 bases each). This CDR3 comprises 12 residues. The V end was cut by 10 bases, the J end by 6 bases, with 16 bases between. Germline V lookup: CDR1 MDHEN, CDR2 SYDVKM. The CDR3 DNA reads TGTGCCACCGATCGTCCCGGGGCCGAGCAGTACTTC. Translation: CATDRPGAEQYF.